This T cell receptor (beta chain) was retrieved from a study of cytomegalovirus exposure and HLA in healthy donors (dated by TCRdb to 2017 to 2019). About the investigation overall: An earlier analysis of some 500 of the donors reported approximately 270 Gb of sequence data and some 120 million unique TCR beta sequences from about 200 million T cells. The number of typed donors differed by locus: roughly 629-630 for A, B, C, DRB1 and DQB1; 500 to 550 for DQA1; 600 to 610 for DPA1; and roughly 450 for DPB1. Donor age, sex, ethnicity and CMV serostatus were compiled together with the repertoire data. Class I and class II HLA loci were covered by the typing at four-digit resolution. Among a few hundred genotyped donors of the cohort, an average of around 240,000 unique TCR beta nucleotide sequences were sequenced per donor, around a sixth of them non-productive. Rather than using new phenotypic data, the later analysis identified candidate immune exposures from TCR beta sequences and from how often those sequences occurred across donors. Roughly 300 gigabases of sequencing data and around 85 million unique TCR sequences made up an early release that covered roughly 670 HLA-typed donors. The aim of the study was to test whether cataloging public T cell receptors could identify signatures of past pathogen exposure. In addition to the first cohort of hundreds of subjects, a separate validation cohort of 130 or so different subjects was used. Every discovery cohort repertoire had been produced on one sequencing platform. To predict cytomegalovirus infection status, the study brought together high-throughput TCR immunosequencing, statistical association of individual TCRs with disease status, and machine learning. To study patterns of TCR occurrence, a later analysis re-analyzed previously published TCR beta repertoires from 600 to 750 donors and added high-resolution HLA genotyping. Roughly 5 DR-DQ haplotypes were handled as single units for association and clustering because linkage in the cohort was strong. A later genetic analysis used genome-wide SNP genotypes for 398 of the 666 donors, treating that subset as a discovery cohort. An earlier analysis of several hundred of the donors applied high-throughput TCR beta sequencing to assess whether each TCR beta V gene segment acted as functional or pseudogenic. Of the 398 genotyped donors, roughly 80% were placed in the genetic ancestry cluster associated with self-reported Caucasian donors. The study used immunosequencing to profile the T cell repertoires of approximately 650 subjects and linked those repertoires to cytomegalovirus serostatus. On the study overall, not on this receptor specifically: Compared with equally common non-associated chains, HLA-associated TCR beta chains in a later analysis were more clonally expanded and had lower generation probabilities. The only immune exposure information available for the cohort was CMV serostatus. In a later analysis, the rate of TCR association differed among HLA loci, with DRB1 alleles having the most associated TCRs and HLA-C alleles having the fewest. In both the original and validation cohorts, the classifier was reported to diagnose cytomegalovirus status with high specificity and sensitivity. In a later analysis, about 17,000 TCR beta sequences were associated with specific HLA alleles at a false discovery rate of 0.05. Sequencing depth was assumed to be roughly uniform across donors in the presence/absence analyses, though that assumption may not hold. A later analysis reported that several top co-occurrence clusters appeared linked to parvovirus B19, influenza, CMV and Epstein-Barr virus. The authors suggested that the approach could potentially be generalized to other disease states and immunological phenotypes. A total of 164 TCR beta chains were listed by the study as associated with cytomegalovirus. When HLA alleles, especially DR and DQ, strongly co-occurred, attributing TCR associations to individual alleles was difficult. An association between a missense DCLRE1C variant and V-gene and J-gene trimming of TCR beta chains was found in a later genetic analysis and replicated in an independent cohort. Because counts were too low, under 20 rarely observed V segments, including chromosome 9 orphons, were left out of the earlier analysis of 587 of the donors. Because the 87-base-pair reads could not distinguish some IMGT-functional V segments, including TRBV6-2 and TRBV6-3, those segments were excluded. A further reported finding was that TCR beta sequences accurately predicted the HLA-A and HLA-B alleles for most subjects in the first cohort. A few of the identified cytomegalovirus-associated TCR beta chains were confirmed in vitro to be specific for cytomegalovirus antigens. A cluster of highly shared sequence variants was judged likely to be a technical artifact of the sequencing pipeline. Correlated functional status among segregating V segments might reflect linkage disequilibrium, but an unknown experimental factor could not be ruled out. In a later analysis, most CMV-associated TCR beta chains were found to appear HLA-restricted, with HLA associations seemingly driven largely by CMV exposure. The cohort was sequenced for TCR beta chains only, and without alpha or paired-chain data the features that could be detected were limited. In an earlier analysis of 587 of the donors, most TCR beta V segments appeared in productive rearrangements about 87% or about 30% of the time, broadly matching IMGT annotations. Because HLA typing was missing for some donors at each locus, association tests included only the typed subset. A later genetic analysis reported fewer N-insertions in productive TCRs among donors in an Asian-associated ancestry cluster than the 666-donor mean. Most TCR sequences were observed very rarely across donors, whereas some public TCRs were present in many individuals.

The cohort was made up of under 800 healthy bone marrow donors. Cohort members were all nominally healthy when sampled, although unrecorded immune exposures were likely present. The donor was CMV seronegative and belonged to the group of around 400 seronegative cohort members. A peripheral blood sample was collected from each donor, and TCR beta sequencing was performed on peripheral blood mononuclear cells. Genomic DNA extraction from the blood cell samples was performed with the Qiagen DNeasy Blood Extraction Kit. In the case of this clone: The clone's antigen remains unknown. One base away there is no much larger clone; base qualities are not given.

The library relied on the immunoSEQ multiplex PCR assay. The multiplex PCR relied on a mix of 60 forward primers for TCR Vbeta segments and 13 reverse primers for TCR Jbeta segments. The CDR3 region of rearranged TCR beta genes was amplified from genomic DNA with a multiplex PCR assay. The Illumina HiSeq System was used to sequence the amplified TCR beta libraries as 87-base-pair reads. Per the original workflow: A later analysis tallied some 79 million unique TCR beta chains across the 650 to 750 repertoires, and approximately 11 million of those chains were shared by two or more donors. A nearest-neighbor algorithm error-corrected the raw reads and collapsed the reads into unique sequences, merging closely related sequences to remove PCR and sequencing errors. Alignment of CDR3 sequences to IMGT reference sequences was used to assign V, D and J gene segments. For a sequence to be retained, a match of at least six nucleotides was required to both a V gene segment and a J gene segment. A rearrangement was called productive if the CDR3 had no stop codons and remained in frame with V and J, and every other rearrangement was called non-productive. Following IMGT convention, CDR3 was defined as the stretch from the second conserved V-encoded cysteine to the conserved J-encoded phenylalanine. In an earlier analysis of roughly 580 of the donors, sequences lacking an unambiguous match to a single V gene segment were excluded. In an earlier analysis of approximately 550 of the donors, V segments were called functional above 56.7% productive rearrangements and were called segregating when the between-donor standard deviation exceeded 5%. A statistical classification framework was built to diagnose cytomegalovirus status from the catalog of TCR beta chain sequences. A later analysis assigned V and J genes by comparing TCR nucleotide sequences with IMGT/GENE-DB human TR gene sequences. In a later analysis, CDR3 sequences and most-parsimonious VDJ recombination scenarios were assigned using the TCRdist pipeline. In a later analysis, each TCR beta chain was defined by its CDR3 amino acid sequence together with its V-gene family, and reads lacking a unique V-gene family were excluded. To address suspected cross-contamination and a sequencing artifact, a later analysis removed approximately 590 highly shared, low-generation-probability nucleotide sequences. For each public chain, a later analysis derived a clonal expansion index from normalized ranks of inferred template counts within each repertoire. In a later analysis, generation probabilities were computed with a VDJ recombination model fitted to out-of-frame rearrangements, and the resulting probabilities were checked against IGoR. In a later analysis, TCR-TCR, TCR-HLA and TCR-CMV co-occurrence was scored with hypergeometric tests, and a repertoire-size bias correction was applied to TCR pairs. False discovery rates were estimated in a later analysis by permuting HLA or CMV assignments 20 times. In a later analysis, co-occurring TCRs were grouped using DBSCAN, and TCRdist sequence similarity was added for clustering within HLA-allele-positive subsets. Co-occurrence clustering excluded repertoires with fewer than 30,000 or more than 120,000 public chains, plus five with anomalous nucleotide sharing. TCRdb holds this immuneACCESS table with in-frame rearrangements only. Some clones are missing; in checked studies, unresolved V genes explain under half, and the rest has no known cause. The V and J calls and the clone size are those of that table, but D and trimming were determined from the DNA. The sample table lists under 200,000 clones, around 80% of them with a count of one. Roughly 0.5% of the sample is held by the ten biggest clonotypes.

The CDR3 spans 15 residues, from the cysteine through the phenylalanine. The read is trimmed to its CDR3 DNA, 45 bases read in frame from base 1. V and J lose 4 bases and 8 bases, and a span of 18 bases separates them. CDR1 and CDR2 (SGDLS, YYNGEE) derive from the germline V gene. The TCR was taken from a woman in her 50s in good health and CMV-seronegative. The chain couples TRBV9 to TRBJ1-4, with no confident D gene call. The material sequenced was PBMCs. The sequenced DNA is TGTGCCAGCAGCCCCTGGCCCGGCGGTTGGGAAAAACTGTTTTTT. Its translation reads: CASSPWPGGWEKLFF.